This T cell receptor beta chain was sequenced for a study of OX40 agonist ivuxolimab in advanced cancers. This CDR3 comprises 14 residues. V trimming: 6 bases; J trimming: 3 bases; junction bases outside the gene matches: 6. Germline V gene sequence: CDR1 MNHNS, CDR2 SASEGT. The study's findings and limits: The authors did not determine the antigen specificity of the expanded peripheral T cells. Nonresponders included some who also had low normalized T-cell clonal expansion.

This table comes from immunoSEQ multiplex PCR, and its TCRdb copy is limited to in-frame clones, with some not included. The table has approximately 70,000 clones, about 81% seen once. This clone came up a few times. Its antigen is unidentified. Sequencing used CD4+ or CD8+ T cells sorted from blood, obtained in a trial of the OX40 agonist ivuxolimab. The source is an adult with an advanced solid tumor such as melanoma, head and neck, liver or kidney cancer. This chain connects TRBV6-1 to TRBJ2-7, with TRBD1 matching 9 bases. CDR3 protein: CASSPGTGIYEQYV. The CDR3 nucleotides read TGTGCCAGCAGCCCCGGGACAGGGATCTACGAGCAGTACGTC.